The rows below give T cell receptor beta chains drawn from one sample of a study of human T cells and chemical hapten exposure. TCRdb reanalysed the 5' RACE reads using MiXCR and keeps one entry per CDR3 protein. The table includes around 140,000 distinct CDR3 sequences, around 4% detected once. These receptors all stem from a female donor in good health. Each CDR3 is given with its conserved first and last residue. Fields, in order: clone size, D gene, V gene, J gene, CDR3 DNA, CDR3 protein. D genes are given only for firm matches. For some rows the clone size is stated as once, few or many, or as a class when expanded; others skip it.

many,.,TRBV2,TRBJ1-6,TGTGCCAGCAGTTACGGACCGACGCTAACCTCAAATTCACCCCTCCACTTT,CASSYGPTLTSNSPLHF
many,.,TRBV20-1,TRBJ1-2,TGCAGTGCTAGCCTCGGGGGCTCAGCTAACTATGGCTACACCTTC,CSASLGGSANYGYTF
many,.,TRBV7-2,TRBJ1-1,TGTGCCAGCAGCTGGGGGAACACTGAAGCTTTCTTT,CASSWGNTEAFF
many,TRBD1,TRBV2,TRBJ1-4,TGTGCCAGCACTGGACAGGGGGCTAGTGAAAAACTGTTTTTT,CASTGQGASEKLFF
many,.,TRBV15,TRBJ1-1,TGTGCCACCAGCAGAGATCCCCCCCCTGGGGACACTGAAGCTTTCTTT,CATSRDPPPGDTEAFF
many,.,TRBV7-9,TRBJ2-7,TGTGCCATGGGGACGGGCAGGGAGCAGTACTTC,CAMGTGREQYF
.,TRBD1,TRBV24-1,TRBJ2-3,TGTGCCACCAGTGATTTCGGACAGGGGACAGATACGCAGTATTTT,CATSDFGQGTDTQYF
few,TRBD1,TRBV2,TRBJ1-1,TGTGCCAGCAGTTTACGGCCGGGACAGGGGGCGCAAGGGGCTTTCTTT,CASSLRPGQGAQGAFF
many,TRBD1,TRBV5-1,TRBJ2-5,TGCGCCAGCTCACCCGGGACAGAGCAAGAGACCCAGTACTTC,CASSPGTEQETQYF
few,.,TRBV20-1,TRBJ2-1,TGCAGTGCTAGAGATCAGGGAGGCGGCAGGGGCGCAAACTCCTACAATGAGCAGTTCTTC,CSARDQGGGRGANSYNEQFF
many,TRBD2,TRBV5-1,TRBJ2-3,TGCGCCAGCAGCTCAGGACTAGCGGGGGCCGACACAGATACGCAGTATTTT,CASSSGLAGADTDTQYF
few,TRBD1,TRBV7-2,TRBJ2-1,TGTGCCAGCAGCTCGGGACAGCAATACTACAATGAGCAGTTCTTC,CASSSGQQYYNEQFF
many,TRBD1,TRBV7-9,TRBJ1-2,TGTGCCAGCAGCTTAAGGGAGCCGGGACAGGGATTTGGCTACACCTTC,CASSLREPGQGFGYTF
many,.,TRBV6-4,TRBJ2-3,TGTGCCAGCAGTGACTCGGCGGGAAATAATGGGGATACGCAGTATTTT,CASSDSAGNNGDTQYF
few,.,TRBV5-5,TRBJ2-4,TGTGCCAGCAGCCCCGCTCGGTCCCCCAAAAACATTCAGTACTTC,CASSPARSPKNIQYF